The clone carrying this T cell receptor (beta chain) was seen a single time. What it binds is unknown. Generated by immunoSEQ multiplex PCR, the TCRdb table keeps only in-frame clones and is missing some. The sample carries around 19,000 clones, approximately 88% recorded once. V lost 4 bases to trimming and J lost 2 bases; unmatched junction nucleotides: 14. The germline gives CDR1 SGHVS, CDR2 FQNEAQ. The length of the CDR3 is 17 residues. This sample's treatment: AdE1-LMPpoly-expanded autologous EBV-specific T-cell therapy followed by anti-PD-1 nivolumab. The data were obtained in a study of EBV T-cell therapy then PD-1 blockade in nasopharyngeal carcinoma.

The chain combines TRBV7-8 with TRBJ2-7; TRBD1 matches 7 bases. This clonotype was obtained from a man aged 40-49 years with nasopharyngeal carcinoma. The sample here was CD8+ T cells from blood, taken at day 0 from a patient whose treatment included autologous EBV-specific T cells and nivolumab. CDR3 loop: CASSYRIVGTVTYEQYF. The CDR3 DNA follows: TGTGCCAGCAGCTATAGGATAGTAGGGACAGTTACCTACGAGCAGTACTTC.